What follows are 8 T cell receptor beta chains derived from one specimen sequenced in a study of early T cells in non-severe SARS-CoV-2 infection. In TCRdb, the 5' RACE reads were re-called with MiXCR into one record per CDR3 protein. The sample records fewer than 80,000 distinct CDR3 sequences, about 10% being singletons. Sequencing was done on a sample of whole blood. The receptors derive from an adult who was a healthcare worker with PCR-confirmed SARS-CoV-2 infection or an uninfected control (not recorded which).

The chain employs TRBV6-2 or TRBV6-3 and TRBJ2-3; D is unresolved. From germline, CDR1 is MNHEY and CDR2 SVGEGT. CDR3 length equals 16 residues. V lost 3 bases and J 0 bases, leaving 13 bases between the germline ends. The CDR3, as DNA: TGTGCCAGCAGTTATGCCTCGTACCTTAGCACAGATACGCAGTATTTT. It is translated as CASSYASYLSTDTQYF.

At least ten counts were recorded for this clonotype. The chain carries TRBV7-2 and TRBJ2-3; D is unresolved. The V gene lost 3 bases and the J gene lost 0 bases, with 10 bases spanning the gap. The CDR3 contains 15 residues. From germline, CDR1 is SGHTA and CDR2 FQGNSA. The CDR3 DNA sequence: TGTGCCAGCAGCTTTCGTGGCCAGAGCACAGATACGCAGTATTTT. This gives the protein CASSFRGQSTDTQYF.

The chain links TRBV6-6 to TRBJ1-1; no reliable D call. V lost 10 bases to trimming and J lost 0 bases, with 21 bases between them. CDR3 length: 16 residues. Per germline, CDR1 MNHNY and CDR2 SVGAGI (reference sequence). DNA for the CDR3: TGTGCCATAGAACCGGGCCCCGAGCGCCTGAACACTGAAGCTTTCTTT. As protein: CAIEPGPERLNTEAFF.

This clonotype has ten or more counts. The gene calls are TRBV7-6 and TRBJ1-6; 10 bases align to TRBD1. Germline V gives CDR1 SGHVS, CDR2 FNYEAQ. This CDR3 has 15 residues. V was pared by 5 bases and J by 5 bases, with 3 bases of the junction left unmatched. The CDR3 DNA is TGTGCCAGCAGCCTAGGGACAGGGGATAATTCACCCCTCCACTTT. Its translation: CASSLGTGDNSPLHF.

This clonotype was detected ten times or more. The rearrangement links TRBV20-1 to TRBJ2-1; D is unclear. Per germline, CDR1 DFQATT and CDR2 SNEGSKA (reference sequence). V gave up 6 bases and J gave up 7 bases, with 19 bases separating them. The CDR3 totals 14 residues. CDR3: CSASRPPGINEQFF. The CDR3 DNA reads TGCAGTGCGAGCCGCCCTCCGGGTATAAATGAGCAGTTCTTC.

The CDR3 region is CASTRPGSGEQYF. As DNA, the CDR3 is TGTGCCAGTACACGACCCGGCTCAGGGGAGCAGTACTTC. The V and J genes are TRBV6-5 and TRBJ2-7; D is perhaps TRBD1 (5 bases). In germline, CDR1 is MNHEY, CDR2 SVGAGI. The CDR3 loop spans 13 amino acids. V dropped 9 bases and J dropped 7 bases, with 19 bases sitting between them.

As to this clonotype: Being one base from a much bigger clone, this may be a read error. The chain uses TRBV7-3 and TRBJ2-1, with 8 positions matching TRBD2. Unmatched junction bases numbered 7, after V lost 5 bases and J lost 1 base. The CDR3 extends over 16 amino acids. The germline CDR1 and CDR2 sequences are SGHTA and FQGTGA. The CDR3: CASSPDGRESYNEQFF. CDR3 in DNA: TGTGCCAGCAGCCCAGACGGGAGGGAGTCCTACAATGAGCAGTTCTTC.

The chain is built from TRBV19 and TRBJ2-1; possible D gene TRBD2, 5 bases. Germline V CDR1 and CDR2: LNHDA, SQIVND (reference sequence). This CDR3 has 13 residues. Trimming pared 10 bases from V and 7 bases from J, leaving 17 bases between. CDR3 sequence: CATSSGPVNEQFF. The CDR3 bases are TGTGCCACTTCAAGCGGCCCTGTAAATGAGCAGTTCTTC.